The 4 T cell receptor beta chains listed next were all sequenced from one sample in a study of T cell changes during pregnancy in multiple sclerosis. Data came from immunoSEQ multiplex PCR; TCRdb stores just in-frame clones and leaves some out. The table includes about 39,000 clones, more than 70% detected once. This material consisted of CD8+ T cells from peripheral blood mononuclear cells, taken in the first trimester of pregnancy. Receptors originate from a female donor with multiple sclerosis, enrolled in a pregnancy study.

The chain employs TRBV30 and TRBJ2-2; 8 nucleotides align to TRBD1. The CDR3 consists of 14 residues. Germline CDR1 is GTSNPN and CDR2 is SVGIG (reference sequence). The junction had 5 bases not matched to a gene; V was cut back by 5 bases and J by 3 bases. In nucleotides, the CDR3 is TGTGCCTGGCAGGGGGCGCGGGACACCGGGGAGCTGTTTTTT. It translates to CAWQGARDTGELFF.

The chain couples TRBV20-1 to TRBJ2-5; tentatively, D is TRBD1 (5 bases). Trimming left V 3 bases short and J 4 bases short, with 6 bases between. CDR3 length: 11 amino acids. The germline V gene has CDR1 DFQATT and CDR2 SNEGSKA (reference sequence). The CDR3 reads CSARGRETQYF. CDR3 coding DNA: TGCAGTGCTAGGGGGCGAGAGACCCAGTACTTC.

The chain employs TRBV6-6 and TRBJ2-1; TRBD2 matches 12 bases. Per the germline V gene, CDR1 is MNHNY and CDR2 is SVGAGI (reference sequence). This CDR3 region has 15 residues. V trimming: 5 bases; J trimming: 2 bases; junction bases outside the gene matches: 1. CDR3 coding DNA: TGTGCCAGCAGTACTAGCGGGGGGCCCTACAATGAGCAGTTCTTC. Amino acids: CASSTSGGPYNEQFF.

V is TRBV11-2 and J is TRBJ2-2; 8 nucleotides agree with TRBD2. The J segment lost 6 bases and the V segment lost 3 bases, leaving 0 bases of the junction unmatched. There are 13 residues in the CDR3. Germline CDR1 SGHAT, CDR2 FQNNGV. The chain's CDR3 is CASSLRGAGELFF. CDR3 nucleotides: TGTGCCAGCAGCTTGCGGGGGGCCGGGGAGCTGTTTTTT.